This is a list of T cell receptor beta chains from one sample in a study of shared clonotypes between healthy human individuals. The repertoire was sequenced with immunoSEQ multiplex PCR; TCRdb's copy has only in-frame clones and lacks some. The sample comprises some 700,000 clones, about 90% of which are singletons, and 34% rests with the top ten. Sequenced material: memory CD8+ T cells from PBMCs. These TCRs come from a man aged 18 to 29 in good health. Some clones in this sample may be carry-over from other donors' samples. Both conserved end residues are part of each CDR3. A D gene is named only where the DNA matches it firmly. Size is stated for part of the rows, as once, few or many counts, or as a class when the clone is expanded.

j_call v_call clone_size d_call cdr3_nt cdr3_aa
TRBJ1-4 TRBV15 . . TGTGCCACCAGCAGAACAACTAATGAAAAACTGTTTTTT CATSRTTNEKLFF
TRBJ1-1 TRBV10-3 few . TGTGCCATCAGTGAGTCTCGCCTGTTGAACACTGAAGCTTTCTTT CAISESRLLNTEAFF
TRBJ2-1 TRBV28 . TRBD2 TGTGCCAGCCTACTTCTCGCGGGGGGGTACAATGAGCAGTTCTTC CASLLLAGGYNEQFF
TRBJ2-3 TRBV9 . TRBD2 TGTGCCAGCAGCCCCAGGACTAGCGGGAGGACAACAGATACGCAGTATTTT CASSPRTSGRTTDTQYF
TRBJ2-7 TRBV5-4 . . TGTGCCAGCAGCTTGAGGTCTAACCCCATGTACGAGCAGTACTTC CASSLRSNPMYEQYF
TRBJ1-1 TRBV14 . . TGTGCCAGCAGCCAAGATCACCGGGGTCCTATCGGAGCTTTCTTT CASSQDHRGPIGAFF
TRBJ2-3 TRBV5-6 . TRBD2 TGTGCCAGCAGCTTGGGGTCCTCGGCGGGAGTCATAGATACGCAGTATTTT CASSLGSSAGVIDTQYF
TRBJ2-1 TRBV9 . TRBD2 TGTGCCAGCAGCGTAAGTCCCCTTTCGACTAGCGGAGTCTACAATGAGCAGTTCTTC CASSVSPLSTSGVYNEQFF
TRBJ2-1 TRBV2 . TRBD2 TGTGCCAGCAGTGGATTAGCGGGAGACCTGAATGAGCAGTTCTTC CASSGLAGDLNEQFF
TRBJ1-2 TRBV7-9 . . TGTGCCAGCAGCTTAGTGTCAGTCAGCGGTGGCTACACCTTC CASSLVSVSGGYTF
TRBJ1-2 TRBV28 . . TGTGCCAGCAGGTGGGACGTAACATACTATGGCTACACCTTC CASRWDVTYYGYTF
TRBJ1-5 TRBV4-3 . . TGCGCCAGCAGCCAAGATCAATTGGGCCCTGCCCAGCATTTT CASSQDQLGPAQHF
TRBJ1-4 TRBV7-6 . . TGTGCCAGCAGGCCGGGGCAGAGGAATGAAAAACTGTTTTTT CASRPGQRNEKLFF
TRBJ2-5 TRBV9 . . TGTGCCAGCAGCGCCGGAGGACTCCAAGAGACCCAGTACTTC CASSAGGLQETQYF
TRBJ1-2 TRBV7-9 . . TGTGCCAGCAGCCCGGGAGCTATCTATGGCTACACCTTC CASSPGAIYGYTF
TRBJ2-1 TRBV4-1 . TRBD1 TGCGCCAGCAGCCCACCATCAAGACAGGGCGAGCAGTTCTTC CASSPPSRQGEQFF
TRBJ2-1 TRBV7-9 . TRBD1 TGTGCCAGCAGTCGCGGGACAGGGATTTACAATGAGCAGTTCTTC CASSRGTGIYNEQFF
TRBJ1-1 TRBV5-4 . . TGTGCCAGCAGAGGTGGAAACACTGAAGCTTTCTTT CASRGGNTEAFF
TRBJ2-7 TRBV19 . . TGTGCCAGTAGTATTCGGCAGGGGATTTACGAGCAGTACTTC CASSIRQGIYEQYF
TRBJ2-7 TRBV27 . TRBD1 TGTGCCAGCAGTGCCTCGACAGGGGGCCCACCCTACGAGCAGTACTTC CASSASTGGPPYEQYF
TRBJ2-5 TRBV25-1 . . TGTGCCAGCAGTGAAGGTCAGGGCGTGGAGACCCAGTACTTC CASSEGQGVETQYF
TRBJ1-1 TRBV27 . . TGTGCCAGCAGGGGAGCGGGCACTGAAGCTTTCTTT CASRGAGTEAFF
TRBJ2-5 TRBV7-9 . . TGTGCCAGCAGCTTACAGGGATACCAAGAGACCCAGTACTTC CASSLQGYQETQYF
TRBJ2-7 TRBV27 . . TGTGCCAGCAGTTTAGCCCCGCCCTACGAGCAGTACTTC CASSLAPPYEQYF
TRBJ2-3 TRBV9 . TRBD2 TGTGCCAGCAGCCATTCGCTTATTGTGGGAGGGCCCTCAGATACGCAGTATTTT CASSHSLIVGGPSDTQYF
TRBJ2-7 TRBV7-7 . TRBD1 TGTGCCAGCAGCACTGACAGGGGGGAAAACGAGCAGTACTTC CASSTDRGENEQYF
TRBJ1-1 TRBV29-1 . . TGCAGCGTTGAAGAACCTCTTCGGTCTGCAGCTTTCTTT CSVEEPLRSAAFF
TRBJ2-7 TRBV7-6 once . TGTGCCAGCAGCCTACCAGGGACATACGAGCAGTACTTC CASSLPGTYEQYF
TRBJ2-2 TRBV19 . TRBD1 TGTGCCAGTCAAGACCGGGACAGGAGTTTGAGCGGGGAGCTGTTTTTT CASQDRDRSLSGELFF
TRBJ2-7 TRBV27 . . TGTGCCAGCAGAACCGGACCGGGCGAGCAGTACTTC CASRTGPGEQYF
TRBJ2-5 TRBV28 . TRBD1 TGTGCCAGCAGCGACCCCTGGGACAGAGCTCAAGAGACCCAGTACTTC CASSDPWDRAQETQYF
TRBJ2-5 TRBV7-8 . . TGTGCCAGCAGCCCGCGGGACAGCCAAGAGACCCAGTACTTC CASSPRDSQETQYF